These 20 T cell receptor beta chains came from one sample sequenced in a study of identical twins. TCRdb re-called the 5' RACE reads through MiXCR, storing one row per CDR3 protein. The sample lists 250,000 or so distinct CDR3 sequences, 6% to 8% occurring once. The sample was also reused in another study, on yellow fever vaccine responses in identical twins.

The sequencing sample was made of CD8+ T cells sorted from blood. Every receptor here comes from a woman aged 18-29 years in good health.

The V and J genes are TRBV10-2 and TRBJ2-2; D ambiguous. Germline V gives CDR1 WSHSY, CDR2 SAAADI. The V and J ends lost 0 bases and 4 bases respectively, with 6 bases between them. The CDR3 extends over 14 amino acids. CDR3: CASSESPGTGELFF. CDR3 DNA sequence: TGCGCCAGCAGTGAGTCTCCCGGCACCGGGGAGCTGTTTTTT.

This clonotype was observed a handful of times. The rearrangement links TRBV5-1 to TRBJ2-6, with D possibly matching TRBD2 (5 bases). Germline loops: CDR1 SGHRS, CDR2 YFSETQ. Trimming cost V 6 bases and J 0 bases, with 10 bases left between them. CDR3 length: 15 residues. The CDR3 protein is CASKSGVSGANVLTF. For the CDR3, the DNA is TGCGCCAGCAAGTCCGGGGTCTCTGGGGCCAACGTCCTGACTTTC.

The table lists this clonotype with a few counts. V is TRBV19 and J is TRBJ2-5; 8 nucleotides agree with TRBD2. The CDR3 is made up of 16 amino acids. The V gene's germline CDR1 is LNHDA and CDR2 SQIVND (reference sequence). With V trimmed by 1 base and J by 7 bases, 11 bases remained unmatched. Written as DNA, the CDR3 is TGTGCCAGTAGTATAGTGTTTAGCGGGGAAAAGTCGACCCAGTACTTC. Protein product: CASSIVFSGEKSTQYF.

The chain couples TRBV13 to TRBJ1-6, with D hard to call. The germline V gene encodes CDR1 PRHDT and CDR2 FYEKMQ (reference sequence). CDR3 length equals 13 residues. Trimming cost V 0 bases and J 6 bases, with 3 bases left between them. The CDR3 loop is CASSLGGNSPLHF. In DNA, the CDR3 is TGTGCCAGCAGCTTAGGAGGTAATTCACCCCTCCACTTT. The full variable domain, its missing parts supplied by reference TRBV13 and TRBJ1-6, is AAGVIQSPRHLIKEKRETATLKCYPIPRHDTVYWYQQGPGQDPQFLISFYEKMQSDKGSIPDRFSAQQFSDYHSELNMSSLELGDSALYFCASSLGGNSPLHFGNGTRLTVT.

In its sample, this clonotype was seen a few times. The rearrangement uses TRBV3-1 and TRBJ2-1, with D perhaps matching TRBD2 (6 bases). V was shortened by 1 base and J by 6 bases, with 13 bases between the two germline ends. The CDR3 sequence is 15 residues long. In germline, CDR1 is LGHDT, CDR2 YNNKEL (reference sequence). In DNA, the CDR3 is TGTGCCAGCAGCCAAGGACTAGGAGCAGGCAATGAGCAGTTCTTC. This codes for CASSQGLGAGNEQFF.

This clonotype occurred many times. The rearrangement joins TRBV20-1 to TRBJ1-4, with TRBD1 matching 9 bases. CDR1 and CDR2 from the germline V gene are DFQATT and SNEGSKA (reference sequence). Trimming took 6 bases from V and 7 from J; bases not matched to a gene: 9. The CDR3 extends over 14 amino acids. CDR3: CSAPGGQGTEKLFF. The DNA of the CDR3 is TGCAGTGCCCCCGGGGGACAGGGTACTGAAAAACTGTTTTTT.

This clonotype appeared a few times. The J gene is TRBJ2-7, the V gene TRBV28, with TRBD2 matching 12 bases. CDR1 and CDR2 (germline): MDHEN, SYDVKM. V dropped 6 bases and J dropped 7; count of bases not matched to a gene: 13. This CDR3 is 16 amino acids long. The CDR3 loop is CASSWTSGIMAREQYF. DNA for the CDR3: TGTGCCAGCAGCTGGACTAGCGGGATCATGGCCCGAGAGCAGTACTTC.

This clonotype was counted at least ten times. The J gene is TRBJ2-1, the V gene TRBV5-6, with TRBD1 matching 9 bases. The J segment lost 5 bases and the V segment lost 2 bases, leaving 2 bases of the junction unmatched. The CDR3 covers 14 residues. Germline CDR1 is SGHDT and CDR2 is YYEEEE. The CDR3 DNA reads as TGTGCCAGCAGCTTCGGGACAGGGCACAATGAGCAGTTCTTC. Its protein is CASSFGTGHNEQFF. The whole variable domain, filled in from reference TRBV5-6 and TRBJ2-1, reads DAGVTQSPTHLIKTRGQQVTLRCSPKSGHDTVSWYQQALGQGPQFIFQYYEEEERQRGNFPDRFSGHQFPNYSSELNVNALLLGDSALYLCASSFGTGHNEQFFGPGTRLTVL.

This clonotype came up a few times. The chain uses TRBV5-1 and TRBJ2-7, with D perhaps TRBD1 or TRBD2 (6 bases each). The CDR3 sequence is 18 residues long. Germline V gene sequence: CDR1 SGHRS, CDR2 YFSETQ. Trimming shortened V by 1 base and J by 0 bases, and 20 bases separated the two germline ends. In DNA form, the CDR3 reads TGCGCCAGCAGCTTGCGGGGGCCAGAGTTAGCCCGCTCCTACGAGCAGTACTTC. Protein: CASSLRGPELARSYEQYF.

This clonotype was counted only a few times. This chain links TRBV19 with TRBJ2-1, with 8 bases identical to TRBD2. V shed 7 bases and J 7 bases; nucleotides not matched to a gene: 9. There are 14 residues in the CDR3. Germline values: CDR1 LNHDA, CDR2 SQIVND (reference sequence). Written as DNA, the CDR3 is TGTGCCAGTACCGGCGGAGCGGGAGTGAATGAGCAGTTCTTC. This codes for CASTGGAGVNEQFF.

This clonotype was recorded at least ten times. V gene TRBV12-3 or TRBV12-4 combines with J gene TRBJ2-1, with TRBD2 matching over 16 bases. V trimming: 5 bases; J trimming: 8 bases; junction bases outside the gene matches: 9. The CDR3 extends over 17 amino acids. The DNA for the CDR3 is TGTGCCAGCAGTGGTGGGACTAGCGGGAGGGAGAGGTATGAGCAGTTCTTC. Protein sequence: CASSGGTSGRERYEQFF.

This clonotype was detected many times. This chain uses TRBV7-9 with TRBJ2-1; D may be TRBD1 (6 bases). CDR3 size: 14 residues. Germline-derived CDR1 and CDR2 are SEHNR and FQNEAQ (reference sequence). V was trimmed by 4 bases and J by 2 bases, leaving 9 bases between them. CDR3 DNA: TGTGCCAGCAGCTCCGGACAGACCTACAATGAGCAGTTCTTC. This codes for CASSSGQTYNEQFF.

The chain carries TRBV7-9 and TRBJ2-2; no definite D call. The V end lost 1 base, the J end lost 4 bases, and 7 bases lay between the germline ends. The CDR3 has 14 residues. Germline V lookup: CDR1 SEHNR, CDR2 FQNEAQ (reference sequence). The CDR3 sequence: CASSLVSSTGELFF. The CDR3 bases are TGTGCCAGCAGCTTAGTATCGAGCACCGGGGAGCTGTTTTTT. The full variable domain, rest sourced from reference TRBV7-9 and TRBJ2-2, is DTGVSQNPRHKITKRGQNVTFRCDPISEHNRLYWYRQTLGQGPEFLTYFQNEAQLEKSRLLSDRFSAERPKGSFSTLEIQRTEQGDSAMYLCASSLVSSTGELFFGEGSRLTVL.

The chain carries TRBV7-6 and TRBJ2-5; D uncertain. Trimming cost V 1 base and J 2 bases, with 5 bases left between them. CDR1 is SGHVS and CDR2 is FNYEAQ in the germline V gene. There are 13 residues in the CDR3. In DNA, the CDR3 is TGTGCCAGCAGCTTAGGGTGGCAAGAGACCCAGTACTTC. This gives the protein CASSLGWQETQYF.

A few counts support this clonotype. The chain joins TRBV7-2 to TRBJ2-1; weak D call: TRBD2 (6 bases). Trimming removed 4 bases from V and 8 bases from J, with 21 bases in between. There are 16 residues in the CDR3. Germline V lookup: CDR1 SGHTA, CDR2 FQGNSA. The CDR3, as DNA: TGTGCCAGCAGCTACCGTGCAGGACTACCCCCCTATGAGCAGTTCTTC. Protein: CASSYRAGLPPYEQFF.

This CDR3 is CASSFGGVSYEQYF. The CDR3 DNA follows: TGTGCCAGCAGTTTTGGTGGGGTTTCCTACGAGCAGTACTTC. This chain connects TRBV12-3 or TRBV12-4 to TRBJ2-7; D is unclear. The germline V and J ends were trimmed by 3 bases and 1 base, with 10 bases remaining between them. The CDR3 has 14 amino acids.

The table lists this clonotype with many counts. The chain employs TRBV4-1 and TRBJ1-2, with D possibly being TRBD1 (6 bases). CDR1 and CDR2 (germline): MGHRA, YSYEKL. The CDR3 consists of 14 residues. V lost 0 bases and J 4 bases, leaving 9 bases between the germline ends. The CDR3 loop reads CASSQEGAPYGYTF. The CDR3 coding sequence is TGCGCCAGCAGCCAAGAGGGGGCACCCTATGGCTACACCTTC.

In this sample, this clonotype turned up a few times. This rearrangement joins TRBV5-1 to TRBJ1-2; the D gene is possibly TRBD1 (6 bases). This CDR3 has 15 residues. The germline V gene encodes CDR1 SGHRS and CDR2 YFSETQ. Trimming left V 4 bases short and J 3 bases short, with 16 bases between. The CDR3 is CASSPGDGPHYGYTF. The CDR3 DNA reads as TGCGCCAGCAGCCCAGGGGACGGCCCTCACTATGGCTACACCTTC.

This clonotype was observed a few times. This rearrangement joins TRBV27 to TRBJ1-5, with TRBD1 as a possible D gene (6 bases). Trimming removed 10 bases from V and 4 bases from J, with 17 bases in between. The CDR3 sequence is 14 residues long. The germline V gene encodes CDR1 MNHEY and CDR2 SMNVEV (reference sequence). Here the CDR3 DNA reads TGTGCCAAAAAAGATGCAGGGGTAAATCAGCCCCAGCATTTT. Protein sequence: CAKKDAGVNQPQHF.

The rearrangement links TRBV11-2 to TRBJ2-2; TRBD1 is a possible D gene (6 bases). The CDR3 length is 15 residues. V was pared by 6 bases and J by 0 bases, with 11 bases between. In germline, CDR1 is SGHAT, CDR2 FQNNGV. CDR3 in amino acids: CASRAGTPNTGELFF. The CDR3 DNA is TGTGCCAGCAGAGCCGGGACACCGAACACCGGGGAGCTGTTTTTT.